Listed here are 13 T cell receptor beta chains from one sample, sequenced in a study of shared clonotypes between healthy human individuals. Naive CD8 populations comprised CD45RO-negative cells positively selected for CCR7, excluding terminally differentiated effector memory CD45RA+ cells. Using immunoSEQ multiplex PCR, the repertoire was profiled, and TCRdb retains in-frame clones only, with some absent. The top ten clones hold less than 2% of a sample with about 2.1 million clones, around 93% of them seen once. Specimen: naive CD8+ T cells from PBMCs. Receptors were obtained from a man between 18 and 29 years old in good health. Some clones in this sample may be carry-over from other donors' samples.

As DNA, the CDR3 is TGTGCCAGCAGCCAAGTACCAGGACAGGGCGCAGGAGGCTACACCTTC. Amino acid sequence: CASSQVPGQGAGGYTF. The chain employs TRBV4-2 and TRBJ1-2; 8 nucleotides match TRBD1. Unmatched junction bases numbered 12, after V lost 1 base and J lost 8 bases. The CDR3 has 16 residues. CDR1 LGHNA and CDR2 YNFKEQ come from the germline V gene.

A single count supports this clone. V is TRBV27 and J is TRBJ2-1; no definite D call. Trimming cost V 3 bases and J 7 bases, with 10 bases left between them. CDR1 is MNHEY and CDR2 is SMNVEV in the germline V gene (reference sequence). The CDR3 totals 13 residues. The chain's CDR3 is CASSFRLSNEQFF. The DNA of the CDR3 is TGTGCCAGCAGTTTCCGACTCTCAAATGAGCAGTTCTTC.

The chain links TRBV7-9 to TRBJ2-3; TRBD2 is a possible D gene (6 bases). Trimming stripped 5 bases from V and 1 base from J, with 13 bases between. The CDR3 has 15 amino acids. The germline gives CDR1 SEHNR, CDR2 FQNEAQ (reference sequence). The CDR3 loop reads CASSPGTSRTDTQYF. The CDR3 coding sequence is TGTGCCAGCAGCCCGGGGACTTCCCGCACAGATACGCAGTATTTT.

This clone was seen a handful of times. V gene TRBV29-1 combines with J gene TRBJ1-1; D is possibly TRBD1 (6 bases). V lost 7 bases, J lost 1 base, and 16 bases lay in between. In germline, CDR1 is SQVTM, CDR2 ANQGSEA. This CDR3 spans 14 amino acids. The CDR3 coding sequence is TGCAGCGCAGGTTCGACAGGCGGGAACACTGAAGCTTTCTTT. Protein: CSAGSTGGNTEAFF. The full variable domain, completed using reference TRBV29-1 and TRBJ1-1, is SAVISQKPSRDICQRGTSLTIQCQVDSQVTMMFWYRQQPGQSLTLIATANQGSEATYESGFVIDKFPISRPNLTFSTLTVSNMSPEDSSIYLCSAGSTGGNTEAFFGQGTRLTVV.

J is TRBJ2-1 and V is TRBV9; D possibly corresponds to TRBD2 (6 bases). CDR3 length equals 14 residues. CDR1 and CDR2 (germline): SGDLS, YYNGEE. V lost 4 bases and J 10 bases, leaving 18 bases between the germline ends. Here the CDR3 reads CASSIRDWADEQFF. As DNA, the CDR3 is TGTGCCAGCAGCATAAGGGACTGGGCGGACGAGCAGTTCTTC.

This chain links TRBV27 with TRBJ1-5; D not resolved. This CDR3 region has 13 residues. From germline, CDR1 is MNHEY and CDR2 SMNVEV (reference sequence). With 8 bases removed from V and 4 bases from J, the gap between germline ends came to 12 bases. CDR3 loop: CASRARLNQPQHF. In nucleotides, the CDR3 is TGTGCCAGCCGGGCTAGACTGAATCAGCCCCAGCATTTT.

V is TRBV27 and J is TRBJ2-5; 7 nucleotides match TRBD2. This CDR3 region has 13 residues. From germline, CDR1 is MNHEY and CDR2 SMNVEV (reference sequence). CDR3 sequence (DNA): TGTGCGTCGTCCGAGCGGGAATGGGAGACCCAGTACTTC. Translation gives CASSEREWETQYF.

The chain carries TRBV7-3 and TRBJ2-1; 8 positions agree with TRBD1. CDR3 size: 14 residues. Unmatched junction bases numbered 4, after V lost 5 bases and J lost 4 bases. Germline V gene data show CDR1 as SGHTA and CDR2 as FQGTGA. CDR3 sequence: CASSLGQGYNEQFF. The CDR3, as DNA: TGTGCCAGCAGCCTCGGACAGGGATACAATGAGCAGTTCTTC.

The rearrangement uses TRBV11-2 and TRBJ2-2; D perhaps matches TRBD1 (5 bases). The CDR3 length is 15 residues. Per germline, CDR1 SGHAT and CDR2 FQNNGV. V was clipped by 4 bases and J by 6 bases, with 15 bases between them. The CDR3 reads CASSSRDGKAGELFF. CDR3 DNA sequence: TGTGCCAGCAGCTCCAGGGATGGCAAAGCCGGGGAGCTGTTTTTT.

The CDR3 here is CASSIGQLYEQYF. The CDR3 DNA sequence: TGTGCCAGCAGTATAGGGCAACTTTACGAGCAGTACTTC. The chain employs TRBV27 and TRBJ2-7; D is unclear. Germline values: CDR1 MNHEY, CDR2 SMNVEV (reference sequence). This CDR3 has 13 residues. V lost 5 bases, J lost 4 bases, and 12 bases lay in between.

This chain uses TRBV2 with TRBJ1-5, with TRBD1 matching over 9 bases. CDR3 length: 16 residues. With V trimmed by 5 bases and J by 3 bases, 8 bases remained unmatched. Looked up from germline, CDR1 is SNHLY and CDR2 is FYNNEI. CDR3 coding DNA: TGTGCCAGCAGTCCTTGGGGACAGGGAATCAATCAGCCCCAGCATTTT. Translation gives CASSPWGQGINQPQHF.

The chain combines TRBV7-2 with TRBJ1-2, with 7 bases identical to TRBD1. Looked up from germline, CDR1 is SGHTA and CDR2 is FQGNSA. The CDR3 runs 14 residues. J gave up 3 bases and V 5 bases, and 6 bases lay outside the gene matches. The CDR3 bases are TGTGCCAGCAGCCTTGGGGGACAGTACTATGGCTACACCTTC. Encoded protein: CASSLGGQYYGYTF.

The chain has TRBV27 and TRBJ2-2; D is ambiguous. V was shortened by 2 bases and J by 5 bases, with 18 bases between the two germline ends. CDR3 length: 17 amino acids. Germline loops: CDR1 MNHEY, CDR2 SMNVEV (reference sequence). The CDR3 is CASSLVPSTVWTGELFF. The CDR3 nucleotides read TGTGCCAGCAGTTTAGTCCCGTCAACTGTGTGGACCGGGGAGCTGTTTTTT.